This T cell receptor beta chain was retrieved from a study of early stage breast cancer tumors. Study-level information: ER+/PR+/HER2- status applied to about 70% of the 16 invasive breast tumors.

The germline gives CDR1 LNHDA, CDR2 SQIVND (reference sequence). The CDR3 has 12 residues. Trimming removed 8 bases from V and 13 bases from J, with 18 bases in between. This clone was seen a few times. What it binds is unknown. Blood replicates held 0.5 ug DNA, tumor or normal breast roughly 1.5 ug, two each. Assay: immunoSEQ multiplex PCR; the TCRdb copy retains only in-frame clones and omits some. This sample has 70,000 or so clones, with around 80% found just once. Study-wide findings and caveats: Blood repertoires resembled normal breast more than tumor. Tumors had approximately 2.5-fold higher T cell density and higher clonality than adjacent normal breast tissue.

This sequence joins TRBV19 and TRBJ2-1, with no clear D. This clonotype originated in a person aged 40 to 49 with breast cancer. Sequencing was carried out using blood. The CDR3 DNA sequence: TGTGCCAGTCGAGGATCAGTACCAACCCAGTTCTTC. Translating it yields CASRGSVPTQFF.